Sequencing of this T cell receptor beta chain was carried out in a study of T cells generated in artificial thymic organoids. Regarding this clonotype: The antigen remains unidentified. Without the conserved terminal phenylalanine or tryptophan, this CDR3 likely stems from a read error. No DNA is shown, since the ends of the CDR3 on it are uncertain; the CDR3 is the one TCRdb lists.

General study results and limits: Organoid-derived CD8 T cells had diversity comparable to thymic and blood naive cells.

Germline V gene lookup returns CDR1 SGHRS and CDR2 YFSETQ. Counting both end residues, the CDR3 totals 14 amino acids. TCRalpha and TCRbeta libraries were amplified separately by semi-nested PCR with TRAC or TRBC reverse primers. MiXCR, run by TCRdb on the 5' RACE reads, gives a single entry per CDR3 protein. Of 8,000 or so distinct CDR3 sequences listed, around 16% were seen once; the top ten hold almost 1.5%. The chain has TRBV5-1 and TRBJ2-5; the table's D call TRBD2 went unverified against the DNA. Sequenced sample: naive CD8+ T cells from the thymus. As to subset: CD3+TCRalphabeta+CD8SP T cells; for blood, CD45RO-CCR7+ naive CD8+ T cells. This clonotype was obtained from a human donor who gave cord blood stem cells for thymic organoid culture, a cardiac surgery patient who gave postnatal thymus, or a blood donor (not recorded which). The CDR3 sequence is CASSLGAEGYEQCV.